This TCR beta chain came from a study of T-cell memory formation after mild COVID-19. MiXCR was run by TCRdb on the 5' RACE reads, yielding one entry per CDR3 protein. This sample yields more than 120,000 distinct CDR3 sequences, of which less than 20% are seen a single time; approximately 2.3% belongs to the top ten. Study results and limitations: Mainly CM and EM harbored the contracting CD4+ clones; mainly EMRA harbored the CD8+ ones.

Points on this clonotype: Antigen unknown.

The CDR3 has 12 amino acids. Trimming took off 10 bases at V and 7 bases at J, with 14 bases between the two ends. The V and J genes are TRBV12-3 or TRBV12-4 and TRBJ2-1, with D perhaps TRBD2 (6 bases). Sequencing was done on a sample of PBMCs or a T cell subset sorted from them (not recorded which). The sequence was obtained from an adult woman who had mild COVID-19 (a few samples of this study predate the infection). Cell type and time point are not known. In DNA form, the CDR3 reads TGTGCCACCTCCGGGACTTTAAATGAGCAGTTCTTC. It is translated as CATSGTLNEQFF.